The 22 T cell receptor beta chains listed next were all sequenced from one sample in a study of T cells in Graves' hyperthyroidism and ophthalmopathy. Amplification targeted TCR beta CDR3 regions from RNA transcripts. Using the HTBI primer set, a first-round RT-PCR was run on the TCR CDR3. TCRdb re-called the multiplex PCR reads with MiXCR, one entry per CDR3 protein. The table includes 490,000 or so distinct CDR3 sequences, about 20% detected once. The sequenced sample was blood. The receptors derive from a man between 40 and 49 years old with Graves' ophthalmopathy.

The table lists this clonotype with many counts. V usage is TRBV28 and J usage is TRBJ2-7, with 8 positions matching TRBD1. The germline V gene has CDR1 MDHEN and CDR2 SYDVKM. The CDR3 totals 14 residues. V dropped 7 bases and J dropped 3; count of bases not matched to a gene: 8. In nucleotides, the CDR3 is TGTGCCAGCAACACCCGGACAGGGTACTACGAGCAGTACTTC. The encoded protein is CASNTRTGYYEQYF.

This clonotype was detected only a few times. The V call is TRBV30, the J call TRBJ2-1; D is unresolved. The ends were cut back, 3 bases at V and 10 bases at J, with 22 bases in the middle. This CDR3 is 15 amino acids long. Per germline, CDR1 GTSNPN and CDR2 SVGIG (reference sequence). The CDR3 is CAWSLGIGHDGEQFF. The CDR3 nucleotides read TGTGCCTGGAGCCTTGGGATTGGCCACGACGGCGAGCAGTTCTTC.

This clonotype was observed many times. The chain links TRBV3-1 to TRBJ2-3, with no clear D. Germline CDR1 LGHDT, CDR2 YNNKEL (reference sequence). CDR3 length: 14 residues. Deletions cut 5 bases from V and 2 bases from J, with 11 bases between. CDR3 nucleotides: TGTGCCAGCAGCTCTCTCGACAACACAGATACGCAGTATTTT. This sequence encodes CASSSLDNTDTQYF.

This chain uses TRBV7-9 with TRBJ2-7; perhaps TRBD2 as D (7 bases). V was pared by 5 bases and J by 5 bases, with 16 bases between. CDR1 is SEHNR, CDR2 FQNEAQ, per germline (reference sequence). The CDR3 length is 14 residues. The CDR3 bases are TGTGCCAGCAGCCTCTCGAGGGGGGGGAACGAGCAGTACTTC. Its protein is CASSLSRGGNEQYF.

The chain has TRBV7-3 and TRBJ1-2; D may be TRBD1 (6 bases). This CDR3 region has 16 residues. Per germline, CDR1 SGHTA and CDR2 FQGTGA. Trimming removed 1 base at V and 7 bases at J, with 19 bases between. Here the CDR3 reads CASSLNPTGARSGYTF. Written as DNA, the CDR3 is TGTGCCAGCAGCTTAAACCCCACGGGGGCTAGGAGTGGCTACACCTTC.

This clonotype was recorded many times. The chain links TRBV2 to TRBJ2-3, with D hard to call. V shed 3 bases and J shed 4 bases, with 8 bases lying between them. Germline CDR1 SNHLY, CDR2 FYNNEI. CDR3 size: 13 residues. The CDR3: CASSDAESDTQYF. Here the CDR3 DNA reads TGTGCCAGCAGTGACGCAGAATCAGATACGCAGTATTTT.

This chain links TRBV19 with TRBJ1-1, with D tentatively TRBD1 (5 bases). Trimming removed 6 bases at V and 4 bases at J, with 12 bases between. The CDR3 covers 13 residues. The germline V gene has CDR1 LNHDA and CDR2 SQIVND (reference sequence). The CDR3 nucleotides are TGTGCCAGTAGGCCAGGGAGTTTCACTGAAGCTTTCTTT. Encoded protein: CASRPGSFTEAFF.

This clonotype was counted ten times or more. The chain has TRBV9 and TRBJ2-5; unclear D gene. The CDR3 is 13 amino acids. Trimming removed 2 bases at V and 6 bases at J, with 11 bases between. Germline loops: CDR1 SGDLS, CDR2 YYNGEE. CDR3 region: CASSVGPGQTQYF. CDR3 DNA sequence: TGTGCCAGCAGCGTTGGTCCGGGTCAGACCCAGTACTTC.

The chain joins TRBV10-3 to TRBJ1-5; the D gene is possibly TRBD1 (5 bases). The CDR3 loop spans 16 amino acids. V gave up 4 bases and J gave up 1 base, with 14 bases separating them. Germline loops: CDR1 ENHRY, CDR2 SYGVKD. In nucleotides, the CDR3 is TGTGCCATCAGTGTTTCGGACAAAAACAGCAATCAGCCCCAGCATTTT. It yields the protein CAISVSDKNSNQPQHF.

In its sample, this clonotype was seen many times. The CDR3 sequence is CASSQRVLAGDNEQFF. The CDR3 nucleotides are TGTGCCAGCAGCCAACGGGTCCTAGCGGGGGACAATGAGCAGTTCTTC. The chain joins TRBV3-1 to TRBJ2-1; 10 nucleotides align to TRBD2. The J segment lost 5 bases and the V segment lost 2 bases, leaving 6 bases of the junction unmatched. CDR1 is LGHDT, CDR2 YNNKEL, per germline (reference sequence). CDR3 length equals 16 residues.

The CDR3 DNA follows: TGTGCCATCAGTTCCCTAACGGGACAGGGGGAAGGTGAGCAGTTCTTC. Its translation is CAISSLTGQGEGEQFF. J is TRBJ2-1 and V is TRBV10-3, with TRBD1 matching 11 bases. V lost 5 bases, J lost 9 bases, and 12 bases stayed unmatched. The germline CDR1 and CDR2 sequences are ENHRY and SYGVKD. The CDR3 length is 16 residues.

Points on this clonotype: Since a much larger clone is just one base distant, this may be a read error. This CDR3 is missing its conserved last phenylalanine or tryptophan, likely due to a read error. CDR3 nucleotide sequence: TGTGCCAGCAGCCAAATTTCTTACGAGCAGTACTTA. Amino acid sequence: CASSQISYEQYL. The gene calls are TRBV7-2 and TRBJ2-7; no definite D call. This CDR3 is 12 amino acids long. The germline V and J ends were trimmed by 5 bases and 4 bases, with 9 bases remaining between them. The germline CDR1 and CDR2 sequences are SGHTA and FQGNSA.

The CDR3 sequence: CASKGSVLPSETEEQYF. In DNA, the CDR3 is TGTGCCAGCAAGGGGTCCGTGCTCCCGTCGGAAACGGAGGAGCAGTACTTC. The chain recombines TRBV27 with TRBJ2-7, with D tentatively TRBD1 (5 bases). The CDR3 covers 17 residues. Per the germline V gene, CDR1 is MNHEY and CDR2 is SMNVEV (reference sequence). V lost 7 bases to trimming and J lost 7 bases, with 29 bases between them.

In its sample, this clonotype was seen a few times. CDR3 sequence: CAISESAGRGTSTDTQYF. As DNA, the CDR3 is TGTGCCATCAGTGAGTCGGCTGGTCGGGGTACTAGCACAGATACGCAGTATTTT. V usage is TRBV10-3 and J usage is TRBJ2-3; a weak D match, TRBD2 (5 bases). Per germline, CDR1 ENHRY and CDR2 SYGVKD. Trimming took off 0 bases at V and 0 bases at J, with 16 bases between the two ends. The CDR3 is 18 amino acids.

In its sample, this clonotype was seen a few times. V is TRBV12-3 or TRBV12-4 and J is TRBJ1-4, with 9 bases identical to TRBD1. V dropped 4 bases and J dropped 7; count of bases not matched to a gene: 7. The CDR3 extends over 15 amino acids. The CDR3 is CASSSQGQGSEKLFF. The CDR3 DNA reads as TGTGCCAGCAGTTCCCAGGGACAGGGAAGTGAAAAACTGTTTTTT.

The rearrangement uses TRBV5-1 and TRBJ2-1; D possibly matches TRBD1 or TRBD2 (6 bases each). The ends were cut back, 1 base at V and 6 bases at J, with 11 bases in the middle. CDR3 size: 14 residues. The germline V gene encodes CDR1 SGHRS and CDR2 YFSETQ. The CDR3 nucleotides are TGCGCCAGCAGCTTGTCGGGGGCAGTCAATGAGCAGTTCTTC. Encoded protein: CASSLSGAVNEQFF.

The table lists this clonotype with a few counts. CDR3 loop: CASSPPANNEQFF. DNA for the CDR3: TGTGCCAGCAGCCCCCCCGCAAACAATGAGCAGTTCTTC. The chain has TRBV7-2 and TRBJ2-1; D is uncertain. The CDR3 runs to 13 residues. Trimming left V 5 bases short and J 5 bases short, with 10 bases between. Germline CDR1 is SGHTA and CDR2 is FQGNSA.

The CDR3 sequence is CSAFPQRESYEQYF. Here the CDR3 DNA reads TGCAGTGCCTTCCCCCAGCGGGAGTCCTACGAGCAGTACTTC. This chain links TRBV20-1 with TRBJ2-7; 8 bases match TRBD2. CDR1 is DFQATT, CDR2 SNEGSKA, per germline (reference sequence). CDR3 length equals 14 residues. V was pared by 6 bases and J by 1 base, with 8 bases of the junction left unmatched.

The chain links TRBV7-9 to TRBJ2-2; 12 bases align to TRBD1. The germline V gene encodes CDR1 SEHNR and CDR2 FQNEAQ (reference sequence). V shed 2 bases and J 6 bases; nucleotides not matched to a gene: 4. The CDR3 covers 16 residues. DNA of the CDR3: TGTGCCAGCAGCTTAACCTGGGACAGGGGGCCCGGGGAGCTGTTTTTT. It yields the protein CASSLTWDRGPGELFF.

The chain has TRBV6-1 and TRBJ2-4; D not certain. In germline, CDR1 is MNHNS, CDR2 SASEGT. This CDR3 has 14 amino acids. V lost 6 bases and J 0 bases, leaving 9 bases between the germline ends. The CDR3 nucleotides are TGTGCCAGCAGCATGACAATAGCCAAAAACATTCAGTACTTC. Its translation is CASSMTIAKNIQYF.

This clonotype came up many times. This rearrangement joins TRBV30 to TRBJ1-6; tentatively, D is TRBD1 (5 bases). This CDR3 comprises 13 residues. Trimming left V 3 bases short and J 7 bases short, with 10 bases between. The germline V gene has CDR1 GTSNPN and CDR2 SVGIG (reference sequence). Here the CDR3 DNA reads TGTGCCTGGAGGGGGGTCGGGAATTCACCCCTCCACTTT. Its protein is CAWRGVGNSPLHF. The whole variable domain, filled in from reference TRBV30 and TRBJ1-6, reads SQTIHQWPATLVQPVGSPLSLECTVEGTSNPNLYWYRQAAGRGLQLLFYSVGIGQISSEVPQNLSASRPQDRQFILSSKKLLLSDSGFYLCAWRGVGNSPLHFGNGTRLTVT.

This clonotype was counted a few times. The chain couples TRBV10-3 to TRBJ2-5; D unclear. There are 14 residues in the CDR3. V was cut by 4 bases and J by 5 bases, with 14 bases left in between. Germline V gene lookup returns CDR1 ENHRY and CDR2 SYGVKD. The CDR3 sequence: CAISAPRTKETQYF. DNA of the CDR3: TGTGCCATCAGTGCCCCTAGAACAAAGGAGACCCAGTACTTC.